The next 32 T cell receptor beta chains were all read from a single sample in a study of control samples from healthy donors and cancer patients. Generated by immunoSEQ multiplex PCR, the TCRdb table keeps only in-frame clones and is missing some. The sample includes 90,000 to 120,000 clones, 70% to 85% of them seen just once. Material for sequencing was blood. These receptor sequences come from a man between 18 and 35 years old in good health.

The V call is TRBV7-9, the J call TRBJ1-5; D remains ambiguous. The CDR3 runs 12 residues. V lost 1 base and J lost 10, with 8 bases in between. Germline-derived CDR1 and CDR2 are SEHNR and FQNEAQ (reference sequence). The CDR3 DNA reads TGTGCCAGCAGCTTAGATGGGAGACCCCAGCATTTT. Its protein product is CASSLDGRPQHF.

V and J are TRBV19 and TRBJ1-1; no definite D call. V was shortened by 4 bases and J by 1 base, with 10 bases between the two germline ends. CDR3 length: 14 residues. CDR1 and CDR2 (germline): LNHDA, SQIVND (reference sequence). DNA for the CDR3: TGTGCCAGTAGTACCTTGTCGAGGAACACTGAAGCTTTCTTT. This gives the protein CASSTLSRNTEAFF.

Here the CDR3 reads CASSSWTSGGTYQETQYF. Here the CDR3 DNA reads TGTGCCAGCAGTTCCTGGACTAGCGGGGGTACCTACCAAGAGACCCAGTACTTC. This chain connects TRBV28 to TRBJ2-5, with 13 bases lining up with TRBD2. Unmatched junction bases numbered 8, after V lost 4 bases and J lost 0 bases. This CDR3 has 18 residues. Germline V gene data show CDR1 as MDHEN and CDR2 as SYDVKM.

V is TRBV11-3 and J is TRBJ2-2; no clear D. In germline, CDR1 is SGHNT, CDR2 YENEEA. V dropped 5 bases and J dropped 0 bases, with 10 bases sitting between them. CDR3 size: 15 residues. The CDR3 region is CASSPDGSNTGELFF. As DNA, the CDR3 is TGTGCCAGCAGCCCGGACGGATCGAACACCGGGGAGCTGTTTTTT.

This clone was observed once. The V and J genes are TRBV6-5 and TRBJ2-3, with TRBD1 matching over 8 bases. V was pared by 11 bases and J by 3 bases, with 7 bases of the junction left unmatched. Germline values: CDR1 MNHEY, CDR2 SVGAGI. The length of the CDR3 is 13 residues. The CDR3 spells CAVRTGTTDTQYF. The CDR3 nucleotides read TGTGCCGTTCGGACAGGGACGACAGATACGCAGTATTTT.

This chain joins TRBV24-1 and TRBJ1-2; D not resolved. The V gene lost 2 bases and the J gene lost 1 base, with 10 bases spanning the gap. This CDR3 comprises 15 residues. CDR1 KGHDR and CDR2 SFDVKD come from the germline V gene. The CDR3 loop reads CATSDSGHGNYGYTF. The CDR3 DNA reads as TGTGCCACCAGTGATTCCGGGCATGGTAACTATGGCTACACCTTC.

The chain employs TRBV3-1 (or the pseudogene TRBV3-2) and TRBJ1-2; tentative D call: TRBD1 (5 bases). Germline V gene data show CDR1 as LGHDT and CDR2 as YNNKEL (reference sequence). The germline V and J ends were trimmed by 1 base and 8 bases, with 14 bases remaining between them. The CDR3 has 14 residues. Written as DNA, the CDR3 is TGTGCCAGCAGCCAAGGGGGCGCGGTAGGAGGCTACACCTTC. This translates into CASSQGGAVGGYTF.

The chain couples TRBV7-9 to TRBJ1-1, with 7 bases aligning to TRBD1. Trimming took 5 bases from V and 5 from J; bases not matched to a gene: 8. CDR1 and CDR2 (germline): SEHNR, FQNEAQ (reference sequence). The CDR3 sequence is 14 residues long. CDR3 DNA: TGTGCCAGCAGCCCTGGCAGGGGGTTGACTGAAGCTTTCTTT. Translating gives CASSPGRGLTEAFF.

The CDR3 bases are TGTGCCAGCGGGGGACCATATGGCTACACCTTC. It specifies CASGGPYGYTF. This chain connects TRBV25-1 to TRBJ1-2, with D possibly TRBD1 on 5 matching bases. Germline CDR1 MGHDK, CDR2 SYGVNS. The CDR3 loop spans 11 amino acids. V lost 8 bases and J lost 5, with 9 bases in between.

The chain carries TRBV6-6 and TRBJ2-5, with D perhaps TRBD1 (5 bases). The length of the CDR3 is 14 residues. Germline lookup yields CDR1 MNHNY and CDR2 SVGAGI (reference sequence). V was clipped by 2 bases and J by 2 bases, with 9 bases between them. CDR3 in amino acids: CASSYRQTQETQYF. Here the CDR3 DNA reads TGTGCCAGCAGTTACAGACAGACACAAGAGACCCAGTACTTC.

V and J are TRBV28 and TRBJ1-2; D perhaps matches TRBD1 (5 bases). This CDR3 spans 16 amino acids. Germline values: CDR1 MDHEN, CDR2 SYDVKM. Trimming removed 6 bases from V and 6 bases from J, with 23 bases in between. The CDR3 is CASRGTGTTSFNGYTF. DNA of the CDR3: TGTGCCAGCAGAGGGACCGGGACCACATCTTTCAATGGCTACACCTTC.

The V call is TRBV12-3 or TRBV12-4, the J call TRBJ1-6; D is undetermined. Between the trimmed V and J ends, which lost 4 bases and 9 bases, there was a span of 10 bases. The CDR3 totals 13 residues. The CDR3 DNA reads TGTGCCAGCAGTTCGGTGGCAGGTTCACCCCTCCACTTT. Amino acids: CASSSVAGSPLHF.

The chain is built from TRBV27 and TRBJ2-6; perhaps TRBD1 as D (5 bases). V was cut by 7 bases and J by 0 bases, with 13 bases left in between. Per germline, CDR1 MNHEY and CDR2 SMNVEV (reference sequence). This CDR3 is built from 16 residues. DNA of the CDR3: TGTGCCAGCACCCAAAGGGGAAGCTCTGGGGCCAACGTCCTGACTTTC. Translation: CASTQRGSSGANVLTF.

The chain links TRBV19 to TRBJ2-1, with D possibly TRBD1 on 6 matching bases. CDR1 is LNHDA, CDR2 SQIVND, per germline (reference sequence). V shed 6 bases and J shed 6 bases, with 18 bases lying between them. The CDR3 is made up of 15 amino acids. This CDR3 reads CASSGQQVLSNEQFF. CDR3 in DNA: TGTGCCAGTAGCGGACAGCAAGTCTTGAGCAATGAGCAGTTCTTC.

This clone has only one observation. This chain uses TRBV6-5 with TRBJ1-5; 7 nucleotides align to TRBD1. This CDR3 comprises 15 residues. V dropped 2 bases and J dropped 6; count of bases not matched to a gene: 7. Germline CDR1 MNHEY, CDR2 SVGAGI. The CDR3 loop reads CASSYGRGFRQPQHF. Here the CDR3 DNA reads TGTGCCAGCAGTTACGGCAGGGGGTTTCGTCAGCCCCAGCATTTT.

The rearrangement uses TRBV28 and TRBJ1-4; 9 positions match TRBD1. With V trimmed by 7 bases and J by 4 bases, 7 bases remained unmatched. There are 15 residues in the CDR3. Germline V CDR1 and CDR2: MDHEN, SYDVKM. CDR3 nucleotides: TGTGCCAGCAATAAAGACAGGGGGAATAATGAAAAACTGTTTTTT. Its translation is CASNKDRGNNEKLFF.

This clone was seen more than once but under ten times. V usage is TRBV2 and J usage is TRBJ2-5; no clear D. Trimming cost V 5 bases and J 2 bases, with 12 bases left between them. The CDR3 extends over 14 amino acids. Germline CDR1 is SNHLY and CDR2 is FYNNEI. DNA for the CDR3: TGTGCCAGCAGTAAACAAATGATTCAAGAGACCCAGTACTTC. It yields the protein CASSKQMIQETQYF.

The genes are TRBV6-5 and TRBJ1-2, with D maybe TRBD1 (6 bases). The CDR3 is 13 residues long. V was trimmed by 6 bases and J by 8 bases, leaving 16 bases between them. CDR1 and CDR2 (germline): MNHEY, SVGAGI. As DNA, the CDR3 is TGTGCCAGCAGGACCCCCCCGGGGGGCGGCTACACCTTC. Translation: CASRTPPGGGYTF.

The V gene is TRBV5-6, the J gene TRBJ1-1, with 8 positions matching TRBD1. CDR1 SGHDT and CDR2 YYEEEE come from the germline V gene. The CDR3 covers 14 residues. V shed 2 bases, J shed 1 base, and the junction held 1 base outside the gene matches. The chain's CDR3 is CASSLTGGNTEAFF. CDR3 nucleotide sequence: TGTGCCAGCAGCTTAACAGGGGGGAACACTGAAGCTTTCTTT.

V usage is TRBV7-9 and J usage is TRBJ1-4, with 9 bases identical to TRBD1. CDR3 length equals 15 residues. Trimming at V came to 5 bases and at J to 8 bases, leaving 9 bases not matched to a gene. Looked up from germline, CDR1 is SEHNR and CDR2 is FQNEAQ (reference sequence). The CDR3 coding sequence is TGTGCCAGCAGCGCAGACAGGGGGGTGGAGGAAAAACTGTTTTTT. Translating it yields CASSADRGVEEKLFF.

The CDR3 DNA reads as TGTGCCAGTACCGAAGACAACGCCTGGGGAAATGAGCAGTTCTTC. Protein sequence: CASTEDNAWGNEQFF. The chain couples TRBV19 to TRBJ2-1; D remains ambiguous. This CDR3 is built from 15 residues. Germline V CDR1 and CDR2: LNHDA, SQIVND (reference sequence). V lost 7 bases and J lost 7, with 20 bases in between. Supplemented by reference TRBV19 and TRBJ2-1, the full variable domain reads DGGITQSPKYLFRKEGQNVTLSCEQNLNHDAMYWYRQDPGQGLRLIYYSQIVNDFQKGDIAEGYSVSREKKESFPLTVTSAQKNPTAFYLCASTEDNAWGNEQFFGPGTRLTVL.

This clone occurred a few times. V gene TRBV11-2 combines with J gene TRBJ2-7; the match to TRBD2 covers 8 bases. Losses at the gene ends were 5 bases for V and 1 base for J; bases not matched to a gene: 4. From germline, CDR1 is SGHAT and CDR2 FQNNGV. CDR3 length: 14 residues. The CDR3 coding sequence is TGTGCCAGCAGCCCCGGGGGGGGGTCCTACGAGCAGTACTTC. It is translated as CASSPGGGSYEQYF.

CDR3 residues: CASSLQMNTEAFF. CDR3 nucleotide sequence: TGTGCCAGCAGCCTCCAAATGAACACTGAAGCTTTCTTT. The chain uses TRBV14 and TRBJ1-1; D unclear. Trimming stripped 4 bases from V and 0 bases from J, with 6 bases between. The CDR3 totals 13 residues. The V gene's germline CDR1 is SGHDN and CDR2 FVKESK.

The chain carries TRBV29-1 and TRBJ1-2; 10 bases agree with TRBD1. This CDR3 spans 15 amino acids. Looked up from germline, CDR1 is SQVTM and CDR2 is ANQGSEA. V dropped 4 bases and J dropped 2; count of bases not matched to a gene: 7. CDR3 DNA sequence: TGCAGCGTTGGGTCTTGGACAGGGGGAAACTATGGCTACACCTTC. It encodes CSVGSWTGGNYGYTF.

The V gene is TRBV19, the J gene TRBJ2-7, with D possibly being TRBD1 (5 bases). CDR1 is LNHDA, CDR2 SQIVND, per germline (reference sequence). Trimming took off 3 bases at V and 2 bases at J, with 8 bases between the two ends. The CDR3 spans 13 residues. As DNA, the CDR3 is TGTGCCAGTAGTATGGGGCTGACCTACGAGCAGTACTTC. Translating it yields CASSMGLTYEQYF. Complete variable domain (other parts from reference TRBV19 and TRBJ2-7): DGGITQSPKYLFRKEGQNVTLSCEQNLNHDAMYWYRQDPGQGLRLIYYSQIVNDFQKGDIAEGYSVSREKKESFPLTVTSAQKNPTAFYLCASSMGLTYEQYFGPGTRLTVT.

The table lists this clone with a count of one. This chain links TRBV11-2 with TRBJ2-7, with D possibly being TRBD1 or TRBD2 (5 bases each). Germline CDR1 and CDR2: SGHAT and FQNNGV. The CDR3 has 14 amino acids. V lost 0 bases and J lost 2, with 8 bases in between. For the CDR3, the DNA is TGTGCCAGCAGCTTAGAACGAGGGGCCTACGAGCAGTACGTC. This translates into CASSLERGAYEQYV.

CDR3 amino acids: CASSPTRNTIYF. The CDR3 DNA is TGTGCCAGCAGCCCTACACGAAACACCATATATTTT. This chain links TRBV3-1 (or the pseudogene TRBV3-2) with TRBJ1-3, with D unresolved. V gave up 4 bases and J gave up 5 bases, with 6 bases separating them. The CDR3 consists of 12 residues. Per the germline V gene, CDR1 is LGHDT and CDR2 is YNNKEL (reference sequence).

The chain has TRBV27 and TRBJ1-4; tentatively, D is TRBD1 (6 bases). Germline-derived CDR1 and CDR2 are MNHEY and SMNVEV (reference sequence). This CDR3 has 14 residues. V gave up 6 bases and J gave up 4 bases, with 12 bases separating them. Written as DNA, the CDR3 is TGTGCCAGCAGCCCTGACAGGATTAATGAAAAACTGTTTTTT. It yields the protein CASSPDRINEKLFF.

The chain combines TRBV27 with TRBJ1-5, with D maybe TRBD1 (6 bases). The V and J ends lost 6 bases and 2 bases respectively, with 14 bases between them. The CDR3 spans 15 residues. CDR1 and CDR2 from the germline V gene are MNHEY and SMNVEV (reference sequence). The CDR3 protein is CASSPQGMGNQPQHF. For the CDR3, the DNA is TGTGCCAGCAGCCCTCAGGGGATGGGCAATCAGCCCCAGCATTTT.

The chain combines TRBV6-1 with TRBJ1-6, with unresolved D. Germline V gene data show CDR1 as MNHNS and CDR2 as SASEGT. Between the trimmed V and J ends, which lost 0 bases and 2 bases, there was a span of 8 bases. The CDR3 is 16 residues long. CDR3 in amino acids: CASSEAMGAYNSPLHF. The CDR3 region has the DNA TGTGCCAGCAGTGAAGCGATGGGTGCCTATAATTCACCCCTCCACTTT.

CDR3: CASSVEARPGETQYF. For the CDR3, the DNA is TGTGCCAGCAGCGTAGAGGCTAGGCCTGGAGAGACCCAGTACTTC. V and J are TRBV9 and TRBJ2-5; no reliable D call. V was trimmed by 0 bases and J by 4 bases, leaving 13 bases between them. This CDR3 comprises 15 residues. The V gene's germline CDR1 is SGDLS and CDR2 YYNGEE. The whole variable domain, filled in from reference TRBV9 and TRBJ2-5, reads DSGVTQTPKHLITATGQRVTLRCSPRSGDLSVYWYQQSLDQGLQFLIQYYNGEERAKGNILERFSAQQFPDLHSELNLSSLELGDSALYFCASSVEARPGETQYFGPGTRLLVL.

This sequence joins TRBV30 and TRBJ1-2; no clear D gene. This CDR3 has 15 residues. The germline V gene has CDR1 GTSNPN and CDR2 SVGIG (reference sequence). The ends were cut back, 0 bases at V and 0 bases at J, with 11 bases in the middle. CDR3 sequence reads: CAWSVTIRANYGYTF. The CDR3 DNA reads TGTGCCTGGAGTGTAACAATTCGCGCTAACTATGGCTACACCTTC.